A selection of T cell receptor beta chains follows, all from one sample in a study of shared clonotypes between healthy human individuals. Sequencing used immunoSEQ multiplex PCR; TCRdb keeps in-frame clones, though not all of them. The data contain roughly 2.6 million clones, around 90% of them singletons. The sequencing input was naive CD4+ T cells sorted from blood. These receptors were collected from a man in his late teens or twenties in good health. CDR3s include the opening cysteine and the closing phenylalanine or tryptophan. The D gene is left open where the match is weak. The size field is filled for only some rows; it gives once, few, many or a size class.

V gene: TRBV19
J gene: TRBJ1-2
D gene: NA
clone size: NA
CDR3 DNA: TGTGCCAGTAGTCTACGGGATACAAACTACTATGGCTACACCTTC
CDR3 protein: CASSLRDTNYYGYTF

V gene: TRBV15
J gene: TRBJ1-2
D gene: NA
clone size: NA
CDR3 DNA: TGTGCCACCAGCAGAGATCGGGTGTGGGGCGGCTACACCTTC
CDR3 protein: CATSRDRVWGGYTF

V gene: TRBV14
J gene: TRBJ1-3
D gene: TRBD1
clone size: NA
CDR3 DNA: TGTGCCAGCAGCCAAGCCCTCCCACAGGGGCTAGGTGGAAACACCATATATTTT
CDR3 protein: CASSQALPQGLGGNTIYF

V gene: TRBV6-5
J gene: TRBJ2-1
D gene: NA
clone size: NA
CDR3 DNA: TGTGCCAGCGGCCGGACCCAGCAGTTCTTC
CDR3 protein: CASGRTQQFF

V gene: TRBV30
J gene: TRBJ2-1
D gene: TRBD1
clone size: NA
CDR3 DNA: TGTGCCTGGAGTGCACAGGGGTTCCGTAATGAGCAGTTCTTC
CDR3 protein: CAWSAQGFRNEQFF

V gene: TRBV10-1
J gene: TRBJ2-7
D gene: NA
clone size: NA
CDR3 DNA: TGCGCCAGCAGTGAGTCCGGGGGTACCTACGAGCAGTACTTC
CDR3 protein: CASSESGGTYEQYF

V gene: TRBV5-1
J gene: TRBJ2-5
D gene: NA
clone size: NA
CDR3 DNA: TGCGCCAGCAGCTTAGTGGGGGCGAGGGAGACCCAGTACTTC
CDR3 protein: CASSLVGARETQYF

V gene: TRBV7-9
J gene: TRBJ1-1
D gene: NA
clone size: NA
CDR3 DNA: TGTGCCAGCAGCTTAGGGCTCTTGGACTTAGGCGCTGAAGCTTTCTTT
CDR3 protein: CASSLGLLDLGAEAFF

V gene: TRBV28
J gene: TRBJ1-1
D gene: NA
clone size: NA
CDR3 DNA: TGTGCCAGCAGTTGGGCTGGACTCGCTGAAGCTTTCTTT
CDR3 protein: CASSWAGLAEAFF

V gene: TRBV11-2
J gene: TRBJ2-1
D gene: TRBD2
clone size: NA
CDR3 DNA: TGTGCCAGCAGCTTAGTGACTAGCCCCTACAATGAGCAGTTCTTC
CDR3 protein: CASSLVTSPYNEQFF

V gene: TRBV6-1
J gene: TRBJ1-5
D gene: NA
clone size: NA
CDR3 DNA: TGTGCCAGCGGGAGACAGCCCAATCAGCCCCAGCATTTT
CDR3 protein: CASGRQPNQPQHF

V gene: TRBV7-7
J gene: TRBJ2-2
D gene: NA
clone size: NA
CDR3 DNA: TGTGCTAGTTCTTATGGGGGCACCGGGGAGCTGTTTTTT
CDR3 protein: CASSYGGTGELFF

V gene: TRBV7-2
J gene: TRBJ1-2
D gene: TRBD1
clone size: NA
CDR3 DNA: TGTGCCAGCAGCTTCGGGACAGGGGACTATGGCTACACCTTC
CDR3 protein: CASSFGTGDYGYTF

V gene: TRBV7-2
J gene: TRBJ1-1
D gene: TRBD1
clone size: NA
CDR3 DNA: TGTGCCAGCAGCCCCCGGACAGGGGCCTCGACTGAAGCTTTCTTT
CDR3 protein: CASSPRTGASTEAFF

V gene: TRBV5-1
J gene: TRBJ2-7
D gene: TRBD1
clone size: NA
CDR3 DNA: TGCGCCAGCAGCTTGGGGGGACAGATCTACGAGCAGTACTTC
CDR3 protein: CASSLGGQIYEQYF

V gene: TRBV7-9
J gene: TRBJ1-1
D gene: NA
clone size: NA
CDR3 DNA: TGTGCCAGCAGCTTTGTCCAGTCGAACACTGAAGCTTTCTTT
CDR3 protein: CASSFVQSNTEAFF

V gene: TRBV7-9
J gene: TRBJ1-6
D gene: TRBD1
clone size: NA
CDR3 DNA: TGTGCCAGCAGCTTACGGGGACAGGGCGATTCACCCCTCCACTTT
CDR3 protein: CASSLRGQGDSPLHF

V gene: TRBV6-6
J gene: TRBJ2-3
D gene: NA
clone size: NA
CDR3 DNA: TGTGCCAGCAGTTACGTAGGGACCCTGAGCACAGATACGCAGTATTTT
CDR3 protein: CASSYVGTLSTDTQYF

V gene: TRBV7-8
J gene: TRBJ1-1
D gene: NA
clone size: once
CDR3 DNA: TGTGCCAGCAGGTACAGAAGGGGGGACACTGAAGCTTTCTTT
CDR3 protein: CASRYRRGDTEAFF

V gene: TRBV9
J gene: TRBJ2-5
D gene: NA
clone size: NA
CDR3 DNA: TGTGCCAGCAGCGTAGCTATGGGAAGGGGCCAAGAGACCCAGTACTTC
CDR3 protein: CASSVAMGRGQETQYF

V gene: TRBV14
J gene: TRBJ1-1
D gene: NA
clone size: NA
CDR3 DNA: TGTGCCAGCAGCAGCGGGACGGATCGATGGGAAGCTTTCTTT
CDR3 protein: CASSSGTDRWEAFF

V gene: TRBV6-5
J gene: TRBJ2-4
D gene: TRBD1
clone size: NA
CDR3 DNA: TGTGCCAGCAGTTACGGGGGACAGGCGGCCAAAAACATTCAGTACTTC
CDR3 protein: CASSYGGQAAKNIQYF

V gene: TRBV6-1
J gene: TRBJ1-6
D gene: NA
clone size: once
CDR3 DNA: TGTGCCAGCAGTGCGGGGGAAGGGGTTTCACCCCTCCACTTT
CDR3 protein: CASSAGEGVSPLHF

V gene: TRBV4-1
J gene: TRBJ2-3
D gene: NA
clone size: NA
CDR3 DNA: TGCGCCAGCAGCCAAGATGATCTGTTCACAGATACGCAGTATTTT
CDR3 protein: CASSQDDLFTDTQYF

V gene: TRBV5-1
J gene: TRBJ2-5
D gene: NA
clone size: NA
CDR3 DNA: TGCGCCAGCAGCTTCCGGGGGCAAGAGACCCAGTACTTC
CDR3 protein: CASSFRGQETQYF

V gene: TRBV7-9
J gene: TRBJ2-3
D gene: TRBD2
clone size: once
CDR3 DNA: TGTGCCAGCAGCTACAACAGCGGGGGGGCCACAGATACGCAGTATTTT
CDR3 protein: CASSYNSGGATDTQYF

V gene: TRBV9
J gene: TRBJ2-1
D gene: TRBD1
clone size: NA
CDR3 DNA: TGTGCCAGCAGCGCAGGACAGGGAAGCAATGAGCAGTTCTTC
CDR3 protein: CASSAGQGSNEQFF

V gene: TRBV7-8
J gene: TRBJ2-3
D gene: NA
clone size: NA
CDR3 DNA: TGTGCCAGCAGCTCCGGGACCCGCCCCGCAGATACGCAGTATTTT
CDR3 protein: CASSSGTRPADTQYF

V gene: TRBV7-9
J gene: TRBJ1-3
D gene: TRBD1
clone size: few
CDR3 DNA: TGTGCCAGCAGCTCCGGACAGGGCTCACGTCCTGGAAACACCATATATTTT
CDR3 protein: CASSSGQGSRPGNTIYF

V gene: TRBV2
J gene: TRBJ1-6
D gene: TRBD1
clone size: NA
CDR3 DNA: TGTGCCAGCCGCGGGGACAGTCATAATTCACCCCTCCACTTT
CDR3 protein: CASRGDSHNSPLHF

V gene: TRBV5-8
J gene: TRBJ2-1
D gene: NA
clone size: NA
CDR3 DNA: TGTGCCAGCAGCTTGTACGGGAGCCCCTACAATGAGCAGTTCTTC
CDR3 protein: CASSLYGSPYNEQFF

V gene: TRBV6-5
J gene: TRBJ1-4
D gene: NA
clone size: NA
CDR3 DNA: TGTGCCAGCAGTTACAGGGTCCGAACTAATGAAAAACTGTTTTTT
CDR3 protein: CASSYRVRTNEKLFF

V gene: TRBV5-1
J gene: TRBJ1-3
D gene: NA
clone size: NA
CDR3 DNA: TGCGCCAGCAGCTTCGGACAGACTTCTGGAAACACCATATATTTT
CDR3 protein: CASSFGQTSGNTIYF

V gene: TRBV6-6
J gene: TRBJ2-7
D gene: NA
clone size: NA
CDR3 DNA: TGTGCCAGCCTACGAGGGGGGTCCTACGAGCAGTACTTC
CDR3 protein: CASLRGGSYEQYF

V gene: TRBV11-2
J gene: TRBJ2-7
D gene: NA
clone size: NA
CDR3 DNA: TGTGCCAGCAGCCGGGACCTTTGGGGGGCCCACGAGCAGTACTTC
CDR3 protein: CASSRDLWGAHEQYF

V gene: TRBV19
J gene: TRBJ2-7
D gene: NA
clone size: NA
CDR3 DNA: TGTGCCAGTAGCCGAACCGGGAGCTCCTACGAGCAGTACTTC
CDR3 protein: CASSRTGSSYEQYF

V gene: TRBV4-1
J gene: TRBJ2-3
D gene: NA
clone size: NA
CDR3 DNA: TGCGCCAGCAGCCAAGAGCCAGGGTCTAGCACAGATACGCAGTATTTT
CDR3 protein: CASSQEPGSSTDTQYF

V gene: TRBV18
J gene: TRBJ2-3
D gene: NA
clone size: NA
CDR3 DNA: TGTGCCAGCTCACCACCGAGGGGGACTAGCACAGATACGCAGTATTTT
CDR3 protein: CASSPPRGTSTDTQYF

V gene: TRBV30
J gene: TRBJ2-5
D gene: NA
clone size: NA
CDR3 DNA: TGTGCCTGGAGTTCCGGGACGGCGCAAGAGACCCAGTACTTC
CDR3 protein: CAWSSGTAQETQYF

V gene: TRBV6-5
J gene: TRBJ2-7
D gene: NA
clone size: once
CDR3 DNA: TGTGCCAGCAAGGAAGTGGGTAGCTACGAGCAGTACTTC
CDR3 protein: CASKEVGSYEQYF

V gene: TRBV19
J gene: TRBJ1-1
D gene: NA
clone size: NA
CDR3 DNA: TGTGCCAGTAGCCTAAGGGGGAACACTGAAGCTTTCTTT
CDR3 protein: CASSLRGNTEAFF

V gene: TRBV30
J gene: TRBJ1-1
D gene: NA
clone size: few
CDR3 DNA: TGTGCCTGGAGTCCCTCTCAATGGAGAGCTTTCTTT
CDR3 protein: CAWSPSQWRAFF

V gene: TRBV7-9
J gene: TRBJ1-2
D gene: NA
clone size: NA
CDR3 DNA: TGTGCCAGCAGCTTAGCGCCCCAGGGTAACTATGGCTACACCTTC
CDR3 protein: CASSLAPQGNYGYTF

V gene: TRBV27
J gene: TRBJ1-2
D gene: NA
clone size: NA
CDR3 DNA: TGTGCCAGCAGTCTGGACGGTACCCGTAACTATGGCTACACCTTC
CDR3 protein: CASSLDGTRNYGYTF

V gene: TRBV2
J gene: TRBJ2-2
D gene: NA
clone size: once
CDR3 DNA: TGTGCCAGCAGTGTAGTTTGGACTATCGGCACCGGGGAGCTGTTTTTT
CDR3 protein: CASSVVWTIGTGELFF